This T cell receptor (beta chain) stems from a study of blood T cell repertoires in COVID-19. Study information: COVID-19 samples, acute and convalescent, were from the United States, Italy and Spain. From T cells, B-cell-depleted T cells, or PBMCs came the material, which was cDNA or gDNA.

This CDR3 contains 16 residues. V was cut by 0 bases and J by 1 base, with 13 bases left in between. CDR1 is SGHRS, CDR2 YFSETQ, per germline. Per the authors' pipeline: Amplification of reference gene primers provided the estimated nucleated cell counts. The method was immunoSEQ multiplex PCR; TCRdb's version includes in-frame clones alone and lacks a portion of them. The V and J calls and clone size are taken from that table; D and trimming were inferred from the DNA. This sample yields roughly 320,000 clones, of which about 90% are seen a single time; 6.3% belongs to the top ten. A Seattle source enrolled patients during active infection and followed them longitudinally.

The TCR originated in a woman aged 45-59 years with COVID-19, enrolled during active disease. The material sequenced was peripheral blood. The rearrangement joins TRBV5-1 to TRBJ1-1; unclear D gene. The CDR3 nucleotides read TGCGCCAGCAGCTTGGGGTACGGAGCCACGAACACTGAAGCTTTCTTT. Its translation: CASSLGYGATNTEAFF.